The clone carrying this T cell receptor beta chain was recorded only once. This sample was included in a study of PD-L1 blockade in urothelial cancer. Study details: Patients took up atezolizumab at some point between 2014 and 2015 at 1,200 mg intravenously every 3 weeks. Patients previously received 0 to 3 chemotherapy regimens. Blood underwent analysis 3 weeks (second dose) and 6 weeks after treatment began.

Specified time point: pretreatment peripheral blood. V lost 2 bases, J lost 2 bases, and 19 bases lay in between. The CDR3 is 17 residues long. TCRdb's copy holds only in-frame clones and misses some; the assay was immunoSEQ multiplex PCR. Of roughly 63,000 clones in the sample, around 81% were seen once. This sequence originates from a man in his sixties or seventies with urothelial cancer. The J gene is TRBJ2-5, the V gene TRBV5-3; D possibly corresponds to TRBD1 (6 bases). TRBV5-3 is given ORF status, its function remaining uncertain. Here the sequenced sample was PBMCs, taken around atezolizumab (anti-PD-L1) treatment. CDR3 sequence (DNA): TGTGCCAGAAGCTTCCCCCTACAGACAGGCGATCAAGAGACCCAGTACTTC. Its protein product is CARSFPLQTGDQETQYF.